This is a list of T cell receptor beta chains from one sample in a study of radiation and T cells in renal cell carcinoma. Clones were read by immunoSEQ multiplex PCR, and TCRdb kept only the in-frame ones, dropping some. The data hold 65,000 to 80,000 clones, with approximately 86% observed a single time. The sample was blood, taken from a patient whose treatment included radiotherapy and nephrectomy. Receptors were obtained from a woman aged 45-65 years with renal cell carcinoma. The CDR3 runs from the conserved cysteine through the conserved F or W. A D gene is named only where the DNA matches it firmly. Clone sizes are given selectively: once, few, many, or a class where the clone is expanded.

cdr3_length	clone_size	j_call	v_call	d_call	cdr3_aa	cdr3_nt
15	few	TRBJ1-2	TRBV5-4	TRBD1	CASSLPDRGTSGYTF	TGTGCCAGCAGCTTGCCCGACAGGGGTACTTCTGGCTACACCTTC
12	.	TRBJ1-5	TRBV27	.	CASSYRNQPQHF	TGTGCCAGCAGTTACAGGAATCAGCCCCAGCATTTT
14	once	TRBJ2-3	TRBV6-6	.	CASSPGLLTDTQYF	TGTGCCAGCAGTCCGGGACTTCTCACAGATACGCAGTATTTT
15	.	TRBJ1-1	TRBV5-6	.	CASSYGRGMNTEAFF	TGTGCCAGCAGTTATGGACGGGGGATGAACACTGAAGCTTTCTTT
14	few	TRBJ1-3	TRBV19	.	CASMTDYSGNTIYF	TGTGCCAGTATGACAGACTACTCTGGAAACACCATATATTTT
15	once	TRBJ2-7	TRBV19	.	CASSRIGSWVYEQYF	TGTGCCAGTAGCCGGATAGGTTCATGGGTCTACGAGCAGTACTTC
17	.	TRBJ1-2	TRBV5-6	TRBD1	CASSLVGQVGLGGGYTF	TGTGCCAGCAGCTTGGTGGGACAGGTGGGGTTAGGAGGCGGCTACACCTTC
15	.	TRBJ1-2	TRBV6-5	.	CASSPVPWFLGGYTF	TGTGCCAGCAGCCCGGTTCCCTGGTTCTTAGGTGGCTACACCTTC
15	.	TRBJ1-3	TRBV7-2	TRBD1	CASSRQGISGNTIYF	TGTGCCAGCAGCCGACAGGGAATCTCTGGAAACACCATATATTTT
14	.	TRBJ2-1	TRBV15	TRBD2	CATSTSGTVDEQFF	TGTGCCACTTCCACTAGCGGGACTGTGGATGAGCAGTTCTTC
12	once	TRBJ1-2	TRBV9	.	CASSVEGAGYTF	TGTGCCAGCAGCGTAGAGGGTGCGGGCTACACCTTC
15	.	TRBJ2-7	TRBV15	TRBD2	CATSRPGLEVYEQYF	TGTGCCACCAGCAGGCCGGGACTAGAGGTCTACGAGCAGTACTTC
14	.	TRBJ1-5	TRBV19	.	CASVIQGSNQPQHF	TGTGCCAGTGTGATACAGGGTAGCAATCAGCCCCAGCATTTT
15	few	TRBJ2-2	TRBV5-4	.	CASGLATGHTGELFF	TGTGCCAGCGGATTGGCGACAGGTCACACCGGGGAGCTGTTTTTT
15	once	TRBJ1-1	TRBV19	.	CASSIGATANTEAFF	TGTGCCAGTAGTATCGGGGCGACAGCGAACACTGAAGCTTTCTTT
15	.	TRBJ2-7	TRBV7-2	TRBD2	CASSGQRGGRPEQYF	TGTGCCAGCAGCGGCCAGCGGGGTGGACGCCCCGAGCAGTACTTC
14	.	TRBJ2-1	TRBV4-3	.	CASSQVASYNEQFF	TGCGCCAGCAGCCAAGTTGCCAGCTACAATGAGCAGTTCTTC
15	few	TRBJ1-2	TRBV18	TRBD1	CASSRYRDSREGYTF	TGTGCCAGCTCACGGTACCGGGACAGCCGCGAGGGCTACACCTTC
13	once	TRBJ2-5	TRBV5-6	TRBD2	CASSGRGKETQYF	TGTGCCAGCAGCGGGCGGGGGAAAGAGACCCAGTACTTC
13	few	TRBJ1-4	TRBV7-9	TRBD1	CASSRGQDEKLFF	TGTGCCAGCAGCCGCGGACAGGATGAAAAACTGTTTTTT
13	.	TRBJ2-7	TRBV7-2	TRBD1	CASSSTGGYEQYF	TGTGCCAGCAGCTCGACAGGGGGCTACGAGCAGTACTTC
14	.	TRBJ2-1	TRBV10-3	.	CAISETQRDNEQFF	TGTGCCATCAGTGAGACGCAGCGGGACAATGAGCAGTTCTTC
14	.	TRBJ2-7	TRBV28	TRBD1	CASGRTGGAYEQYF	TGTGCCAGCGGGAGGACAGGGGGGGCCTACGAGCAGTACTTC
17	.	TRBJ2-7	TRBV11-2	TRBD2	CASSRTRVSGDHYEQYF	TGTGCCAGCAGCCGTACCCGGGTAAGCGGGGATCACTACGAGCAGTACTTC
14	.	TRBJ1-1	TRBV7-2	.	CASSLQTGNTEAFF	TGTGCCAGCAGCTTACAGACAGGGAACACTGAAGCTTTCTTT
14	.	TRBJ1-2	TRBV28	.	CASSLLAGNYGYTF	TGTGCCAGCAGTTTATTAGCAGGAAACTATGGCTACACCTTC
12	.	TRBJ2-7	TRBV5-4	.	CASSLGWSEQYF	TGTGCCAGCAGCTTGGGGTGGAGCGAGCAGTACTTC
12	.	TRBJ2-3	TRBV7-2	.	CASSPPADTQYF	TGTGCCAGCAGCCCGCCTGCTGATACGCAGTATTTT
16	medium-sized	TRBJ1-4	TRBV18	.	CASSPLPGLTNEKLFF	TGTGCCAGCTCACCACTCCCGGGACTCACTAATGAAAAACTGTTTTTT
16	.	TRBJ1-1	TRBV5-1	.	CASSLGRQSMNTEAFF	TGCGCCAGCAGCTTGGGGAGACAGTCAATGAACACTGAAGCTTTCTTT
15	.	TRBJ1-2	TRBV19	TRBD1	CASSLDRGARNGYTF	TGTGCCAGTAGTCTCGACAGGGGGGCTCGTAATGGCTACACCTTC
15	.	TRBJ2-1	TRBV7-2	.	CASSLERGRRDEQFF	TGTGCCAGCAGCTTAGAGAGGGGCCGCAGGGATGAGCAGTTCTTC
14	.	TRBJ1-4	TRBV7-9	TRBD1	CASSSGQGREKLFF	TGTGCCAGCAGCTCCGGACAGGGGCGGGAAAAACTGTTTTTT
14	.	TRBJ2-1	TRBV2	.	CASRAGVTYNEQFF	TGTGCCAGCAGGGCCGGGGTCACCTACAATGAGCAGTTCTTC
15	once	TRBJ2-5	TRBV4-1	TRBD2	CASSQGERGQETQYF	TGCGCCAGCAGCCAAGGAGAGCGGGGGCAAGAGACCCAGTACTTC
12	few	TRBJ2-7	TRBV5-6	.	CASSGNSYEQYF	TGTGCCAGCAGCGGGAACTCCTACGAGCAGTACTTC
13	.	TRBJ1-4	TRBV2	.	CASSRSPTEKLFF	TGTGCCAGCTCCCGGAGCCCGACAGAAAAACTGTTTTTT
11	.	TRBJ2-3	TRBV27	.	CASALLDTQYF	TGTGCCAGCGCCCTTCTCGATACGCAGTATTTT
13	.	TRBJ1-6	TRBV7-7	.	CASSSGTNSPLHF	TGTGCCAGCAGCTCCGGGACCAATTCACCCCTCCACTTT
12	once	TRBJ2-3	TRBV2	.	CASSEVADTQYF	TGTGCCAGCAGTGAAGTTGCTGATACGCAGTATTTT
13	few	TRBJ1-1	TRBV6-4	.	CASSKEWNTEAFF	TGTGCCAGCAGTAAGGAATGGAACACTGAAGCTTTCTTT
12	few	TRBJ2-7	TRBV2	.	CASGGLHYEQYF	TGTGCCAGCGGGGGACTTCACTACGAGCAGTACTTC
14	.	TRBJ2-5	TRBV19	.	CASSTRDRPETQYF	TGTGCCAGTAGTACCCGCGACAGACCTGAGACCCAGTACTTC
12	.	TRBJ1-2	TRBV28	TRBD1	CAITTGGNGYTF	TGTGCCATCACTACAGGGGGCAATGGCTACACCTTC
13	.	TRBJ1-2	TRBV25-1	TRBD1	CASSVGGHYGYTF	TGTGCCAGCAGTGTAGGGGGCCACTATGGCTACACCTTC
13	.	TRBJ2-7	TRBV7-2	.	CASSLVLLGEQYF	TGTGCCAGCAGCTTAGTATTATTGGGCGAGCAGTACTTC
13	.	TRBJ2-7	TRBV2	.	CASSVGRSYEQYF	TGTGCCAGCAGTGTAGGCAGGTCCTACGAGCAGTACTTC
15	.	TRBJ1-3	TRBV10-2	.	CASSPDRRTGNTIYF	TGCGCCAGCAGCCCCGACAGGAGAACTGGAAACACCATATATTTT
17	.	TRBJ1-5	TRBV19	.	CASSTTLGGLIDQPQHF	TGTGCCAGTAGTACAACCCTCGGGGGCCTGATTGATCAGCCCCAGCATTTT
15	.	TRBJ2-7	TRBV9	TRBD2	CASSSGGEGSYEQYF	TGTGCCAGCAGCTCCGGGGGGGAGGGCTCCTACGAGCAGTACTTC
13	.	TRBJ1-1	TRBV5-4	TRBD1	CASSFYADRKAFF	TGTGCCAGCAGCTTTTACGCGGACAGGAAAGCTTTCTTT
13	.	TRBJ1-2	TRBV6-6	TRBD1	CASSYLGQDGYTF	TGTGCCAGCAGTTACCTAGGACAGGATGGCTACACCTTC
13	few	TRBJ1-1	TRBV28	.	CALGGGGDTEAFF	TGTGCCCTAGGAGGGGGAGGAGACACTGAAGCTTTCTTT